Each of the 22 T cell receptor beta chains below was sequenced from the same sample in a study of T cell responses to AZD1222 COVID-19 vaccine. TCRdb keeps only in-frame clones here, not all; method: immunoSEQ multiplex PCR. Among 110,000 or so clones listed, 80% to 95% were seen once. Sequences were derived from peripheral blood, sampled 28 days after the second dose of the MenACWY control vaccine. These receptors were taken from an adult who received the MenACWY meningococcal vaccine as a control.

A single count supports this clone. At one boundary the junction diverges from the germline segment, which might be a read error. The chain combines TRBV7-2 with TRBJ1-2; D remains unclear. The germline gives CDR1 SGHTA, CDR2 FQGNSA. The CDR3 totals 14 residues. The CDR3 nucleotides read TGTGCCAGCAGATTAGTAGACACTAACTATGGCTACACCTTC. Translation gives CASRLVDTNYGYTF.

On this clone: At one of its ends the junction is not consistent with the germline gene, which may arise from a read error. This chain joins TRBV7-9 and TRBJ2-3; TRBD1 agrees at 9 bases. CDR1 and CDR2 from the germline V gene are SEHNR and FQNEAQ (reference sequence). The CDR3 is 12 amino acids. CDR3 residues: CASSQTGGHPAF. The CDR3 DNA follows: TGTGCCAGCAGCCAGACAGGGGGGCATCCTGCTTTT.

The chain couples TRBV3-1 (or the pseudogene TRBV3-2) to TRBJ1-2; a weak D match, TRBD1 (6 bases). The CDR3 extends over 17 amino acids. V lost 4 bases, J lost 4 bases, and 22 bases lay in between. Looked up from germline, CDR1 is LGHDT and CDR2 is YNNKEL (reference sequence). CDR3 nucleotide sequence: TGTGCCAGCAGCCCTATGATCTCCAGGGGCAGGAGCTATGGCTACACCTTC. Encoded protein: CASSPMISRGRSYGYTF.

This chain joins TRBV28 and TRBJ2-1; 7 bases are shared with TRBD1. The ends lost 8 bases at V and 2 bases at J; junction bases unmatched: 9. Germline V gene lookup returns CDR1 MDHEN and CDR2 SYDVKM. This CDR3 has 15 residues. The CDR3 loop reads CASGSDRETYNEQFF. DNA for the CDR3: TGTGCCAGCGGTTCCGACAGGGAAACCTACAATGAGCAGTTCTTC.

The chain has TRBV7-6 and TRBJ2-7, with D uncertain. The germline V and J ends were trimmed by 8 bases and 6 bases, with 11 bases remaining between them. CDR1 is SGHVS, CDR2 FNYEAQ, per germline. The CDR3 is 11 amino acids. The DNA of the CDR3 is TGTGCCAGCCCGAAAAGAGTCGAGCAGTACGTC. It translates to CASPKRVEQYV.

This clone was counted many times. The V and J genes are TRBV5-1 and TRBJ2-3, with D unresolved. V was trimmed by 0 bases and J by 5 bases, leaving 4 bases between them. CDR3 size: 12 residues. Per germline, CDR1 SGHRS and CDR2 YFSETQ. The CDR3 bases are TGCGCCAGCAGCTTGGTGGGAGATACGCAGTATTTT. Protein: CASSLVGDTQYF.

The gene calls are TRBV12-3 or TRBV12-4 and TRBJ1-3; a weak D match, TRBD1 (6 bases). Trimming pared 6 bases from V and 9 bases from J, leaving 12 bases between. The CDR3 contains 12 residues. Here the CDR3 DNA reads TGTGCCAGCAGCCCGGGGGGGGCCACCATATATTTT. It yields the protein CASSPGGATIYF.

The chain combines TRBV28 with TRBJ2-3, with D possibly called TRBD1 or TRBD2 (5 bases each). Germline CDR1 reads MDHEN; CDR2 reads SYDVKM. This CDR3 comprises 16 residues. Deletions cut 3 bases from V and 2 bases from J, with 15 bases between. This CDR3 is CASSLGRTPLTDTQYF. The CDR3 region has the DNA TGTGCCAGCAGTTTGGGACGAACCCCTCTCACAGATACGCAGTATTTT. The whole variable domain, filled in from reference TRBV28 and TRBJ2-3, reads DVKVTQSSRYLVKRTGEKVFLECVQDMDHENMFWYRQDPGLGLRLIYFSYDVKMKEKGDIPEGYSVSREKKERFSLILESASTNQTSMYLCASSLGRTPLTDTQYFGPGTRLTVL.

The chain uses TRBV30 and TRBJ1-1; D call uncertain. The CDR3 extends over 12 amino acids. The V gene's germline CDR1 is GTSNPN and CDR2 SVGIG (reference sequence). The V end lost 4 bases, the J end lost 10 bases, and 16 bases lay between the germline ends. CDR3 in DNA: TGTGCCTGGATCAAACCCTCCCGAGTAGCTTTCTTT. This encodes CAWIKPSRVAFF.

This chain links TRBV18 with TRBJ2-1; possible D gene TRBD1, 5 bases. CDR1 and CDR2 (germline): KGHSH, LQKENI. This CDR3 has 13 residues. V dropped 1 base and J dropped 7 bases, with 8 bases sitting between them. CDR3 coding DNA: TGTGCCAGCTCACCACTCCAGGGAAATGAGCAGTTCTTC. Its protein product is CASSPLQGNEQFF.

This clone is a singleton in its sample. CDR3 protein: CASSYSQGHGELFF. CDR3 bases: TGTGCCAGCAGTTACTCACAGGGGCACGGGGAGCTGTTTTTT. The genes are TRBV6-5 and TRBJ2-2; 7 nucleotides agree with TRBD1. After removal of 0 bases from V and 7 bases from J, the junction contained 2 bases not matched to a gene. Germline CDR1 reads MNHEY; CDR2 reads SVGAGI. The length of the CDR3 is 14 residues.

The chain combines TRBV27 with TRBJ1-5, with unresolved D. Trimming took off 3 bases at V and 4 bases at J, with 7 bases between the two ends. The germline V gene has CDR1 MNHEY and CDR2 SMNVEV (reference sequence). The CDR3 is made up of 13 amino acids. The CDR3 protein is CASSFGTNQPQHF. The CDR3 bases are TGTGCCAGCAGTTTTGGTACTAATCAGCCCCAGCATTTT.

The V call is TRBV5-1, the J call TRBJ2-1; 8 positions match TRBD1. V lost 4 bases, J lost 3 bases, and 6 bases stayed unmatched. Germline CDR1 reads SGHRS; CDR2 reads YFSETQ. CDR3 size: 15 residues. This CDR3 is CASSNGQGFYNEQFF. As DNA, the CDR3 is TGCGCCAGCAGCAACGGACAGGGTTTCTACAATGAGCAGTTCTTC. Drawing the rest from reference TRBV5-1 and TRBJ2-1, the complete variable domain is KAGVTQTPRYLIKTRGQQVTLSCSPISGHRSVSWYQQTPGQGLQFLFEYFSETQRNKGNFPGRFSGRQFSNSRSEMNVSTLELGDSALYLCASSNGQGFYNEQFFGPGTRLTVL.

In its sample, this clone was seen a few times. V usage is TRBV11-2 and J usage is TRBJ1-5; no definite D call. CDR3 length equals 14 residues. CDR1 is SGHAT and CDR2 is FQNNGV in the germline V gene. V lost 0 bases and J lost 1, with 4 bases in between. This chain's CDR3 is CASSLDLSNQPQHF. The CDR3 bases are TGTGCCAGCAGCTTAGATCTAAGCAATCAGCCCCAGCATTTT. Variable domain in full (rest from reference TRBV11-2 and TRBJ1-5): EAGVAQSPRYKIIEKRQSVAFWCNPISGHATLYWYQQILGQGPKLLIQFQNNGVVDDSQLPKDRFSAERLKGVDSTLKIQPAKLEDSAVYLCASSLDLSNQPQHFGDGTRLSIL.

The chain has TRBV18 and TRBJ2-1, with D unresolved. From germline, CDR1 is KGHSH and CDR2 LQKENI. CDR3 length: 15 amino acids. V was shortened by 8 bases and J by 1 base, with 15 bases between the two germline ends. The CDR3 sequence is CASRDGERSYNEQFF. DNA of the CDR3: TGTGCCAGCCGAGACGGTGAAAGATCCTACAATGAGCAGTTCTTC.

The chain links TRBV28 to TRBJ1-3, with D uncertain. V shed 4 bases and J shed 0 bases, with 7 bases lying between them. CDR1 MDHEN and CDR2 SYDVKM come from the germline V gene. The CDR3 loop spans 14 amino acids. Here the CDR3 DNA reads TGTGCCAGCAGTTGGGGAAGCTCTGGAAACACCATATATTTT. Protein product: CASSWGSSGNTIYF.

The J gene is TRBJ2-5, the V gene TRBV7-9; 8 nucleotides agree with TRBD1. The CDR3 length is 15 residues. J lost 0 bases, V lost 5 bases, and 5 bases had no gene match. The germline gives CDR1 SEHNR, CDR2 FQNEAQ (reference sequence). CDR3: CASSTGQGNQETQYF. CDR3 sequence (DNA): TGTGCCAGCAGCACCGGACAGGGCAACCAAGAGACCCAGTACTTC.

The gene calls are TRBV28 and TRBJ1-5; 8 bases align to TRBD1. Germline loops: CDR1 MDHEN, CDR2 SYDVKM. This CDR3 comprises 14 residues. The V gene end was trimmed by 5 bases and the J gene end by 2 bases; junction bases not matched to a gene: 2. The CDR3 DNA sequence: TGTGCCAGCAGTGCGGGACAGGGCAATCAGCCCCAGCATTTT. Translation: CASSAGQGNQPQHF.

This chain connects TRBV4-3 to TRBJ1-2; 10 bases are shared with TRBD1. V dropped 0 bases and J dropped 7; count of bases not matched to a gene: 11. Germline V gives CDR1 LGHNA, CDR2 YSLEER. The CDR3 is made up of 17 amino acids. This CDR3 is CASSQDPFGTGVAGYTF. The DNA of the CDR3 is TGCGCCAGCAGCCAAGATCCTTTCGGGACAGGGGTGGCTGGCTACACCTTC.

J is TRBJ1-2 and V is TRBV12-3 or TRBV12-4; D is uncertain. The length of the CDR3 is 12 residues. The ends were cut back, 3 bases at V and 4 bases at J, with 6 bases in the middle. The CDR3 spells CASSFGGYGYTF. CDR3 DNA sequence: TGTGCCAGCAGTTTCGGTGGCTATGGCTACACCTTC.

The CDR3 protein is CATSRDGRVNQPQHF. In nucleotides, the CDR3 is TGTGCCACCAGCAGAGATGGCAGGGTCAATCAGCCCCAGCATTTT. The rearrangement joins TRBV15 to TRBJ1-5; D is possibly TRBD1 (5 bases). Germline V lookup: CDR1 LNHNV, CDR2 YYDKDF (reference sequence). This CDR3 is 15 amino acids long. V dropped 0 bases and J dropped 3 bases, with 9 bases sitting between them. Full variable domain (rest looked up from reference TRBV15 and TRBJ1-5): DAMVIQNPRYQVTQFGKPVTLSCSQTLNHNVMYWYQQKSSQAPKLLFHYYDKDFNNEADTPDNFQSRRPNTSFCFLDIRSPGLGDTAMYLCATSRDGRVNQPQHFGDGTRLSIL.

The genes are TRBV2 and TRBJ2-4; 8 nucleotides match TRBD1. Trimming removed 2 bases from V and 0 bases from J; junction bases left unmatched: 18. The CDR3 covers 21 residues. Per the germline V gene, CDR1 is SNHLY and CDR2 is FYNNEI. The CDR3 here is CASSEPTRNRGQGIAKNIQYF. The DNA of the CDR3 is TGTGCCAGCAGTGAACCTACTAGAAATAGAGGACAGGGAATAGCCAAAAACATTCAGTACTTC. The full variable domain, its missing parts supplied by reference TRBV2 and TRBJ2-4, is EPEVTQTPSHQVTQMGQEVILRCVPISNHLYFYWYRQILGQKVEFLVSFYNNEISEKSEIFDDQFSVERPDGSNFTLKIRSTKLEDSAMYFCASSEPTRNRGQGIAKNIQYFGAGTRLSVL.